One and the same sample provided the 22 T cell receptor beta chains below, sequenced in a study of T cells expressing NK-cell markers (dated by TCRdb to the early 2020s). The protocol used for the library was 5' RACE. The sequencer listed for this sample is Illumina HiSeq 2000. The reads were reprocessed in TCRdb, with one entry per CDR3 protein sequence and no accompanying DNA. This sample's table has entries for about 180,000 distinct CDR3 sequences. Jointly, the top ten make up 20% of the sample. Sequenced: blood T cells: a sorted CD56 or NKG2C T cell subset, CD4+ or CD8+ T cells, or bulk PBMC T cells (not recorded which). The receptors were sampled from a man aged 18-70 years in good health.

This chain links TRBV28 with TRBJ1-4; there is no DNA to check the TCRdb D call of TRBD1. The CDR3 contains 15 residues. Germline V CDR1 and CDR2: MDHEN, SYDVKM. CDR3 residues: CASSADRDFNEKLFF.

The CDR3 loop is CAIRTSEVYNEQFF. The genes are TRBV27 and TRBJ2-1; the TCRdb call, TRBD2, lacks DNA for checking. The V gene's germline CDR1 is MNHEY and CDR2 SMNVEV (reference sequence). The CDR3 length is 14 residues.

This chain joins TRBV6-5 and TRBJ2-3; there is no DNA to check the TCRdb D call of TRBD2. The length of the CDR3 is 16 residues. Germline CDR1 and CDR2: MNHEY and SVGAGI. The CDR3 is CASSLSLAGGYDTQYF.

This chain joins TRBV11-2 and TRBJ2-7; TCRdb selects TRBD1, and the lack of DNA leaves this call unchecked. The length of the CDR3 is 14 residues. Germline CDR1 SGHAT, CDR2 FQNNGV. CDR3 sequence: CASSFQGGSREQYF. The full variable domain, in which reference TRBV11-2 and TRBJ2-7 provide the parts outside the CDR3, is EAGVAQSPRYKIIEKRQSVAFWCNPISGHATLYWYQQILGQGPKLLIQFQNNGVVDDSQLPKDRFSAERLKGVDSTLKIQPAKLEDSAVYLCASSFQGGSREQYFGPGTRLTVT.

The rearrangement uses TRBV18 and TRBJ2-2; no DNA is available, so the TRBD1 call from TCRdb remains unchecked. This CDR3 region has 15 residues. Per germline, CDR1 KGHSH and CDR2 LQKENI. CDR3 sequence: CASQTPGAYTGELFF.

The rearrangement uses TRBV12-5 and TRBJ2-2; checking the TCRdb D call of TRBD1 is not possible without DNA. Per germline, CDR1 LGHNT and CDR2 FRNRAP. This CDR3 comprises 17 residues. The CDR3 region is CASGRGQGAVNVGELFF.

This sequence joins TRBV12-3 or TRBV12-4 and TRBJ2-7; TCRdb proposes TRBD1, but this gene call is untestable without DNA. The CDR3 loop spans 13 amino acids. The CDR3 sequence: CASSLPGRHEQYF.

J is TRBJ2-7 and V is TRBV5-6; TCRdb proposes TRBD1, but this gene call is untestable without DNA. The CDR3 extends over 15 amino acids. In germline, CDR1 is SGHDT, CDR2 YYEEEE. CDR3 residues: CASSLTGQGNYEQYF.

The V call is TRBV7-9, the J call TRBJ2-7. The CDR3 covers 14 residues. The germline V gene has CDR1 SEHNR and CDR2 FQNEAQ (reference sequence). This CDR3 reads CASSPAVRSYEQYF.

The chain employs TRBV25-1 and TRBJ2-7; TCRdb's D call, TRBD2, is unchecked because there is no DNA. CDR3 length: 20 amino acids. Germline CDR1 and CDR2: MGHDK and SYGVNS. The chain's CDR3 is CASSQPPVVLAGEGSYEQYF.

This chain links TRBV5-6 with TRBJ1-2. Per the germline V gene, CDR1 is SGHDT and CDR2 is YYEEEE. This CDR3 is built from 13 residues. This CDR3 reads CASSSGTWYGYTF.

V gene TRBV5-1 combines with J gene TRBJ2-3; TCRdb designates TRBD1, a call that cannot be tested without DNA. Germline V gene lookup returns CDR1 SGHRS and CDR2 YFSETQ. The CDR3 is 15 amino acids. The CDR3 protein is CASNLSGVKADTQYF.

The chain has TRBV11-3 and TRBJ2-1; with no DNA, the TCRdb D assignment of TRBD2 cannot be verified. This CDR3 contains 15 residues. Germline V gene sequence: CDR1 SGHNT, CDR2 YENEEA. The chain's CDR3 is CASSSKPGLNNEQFF. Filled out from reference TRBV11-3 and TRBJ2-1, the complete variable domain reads EAGVVQSPRYKIIEKKQPVAFWCNPISGHNTLYWYLQNLGQGPELLIRYENEEAVDDSQLPKDRFSAERLKGVDSTLKIQPAELGDSAVYLCASSSKPGLNNEQFFGPGTRLTVL.

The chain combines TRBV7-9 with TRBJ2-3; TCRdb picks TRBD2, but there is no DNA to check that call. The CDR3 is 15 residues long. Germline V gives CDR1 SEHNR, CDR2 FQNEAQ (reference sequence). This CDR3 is CASSQGLSWADTQYF.

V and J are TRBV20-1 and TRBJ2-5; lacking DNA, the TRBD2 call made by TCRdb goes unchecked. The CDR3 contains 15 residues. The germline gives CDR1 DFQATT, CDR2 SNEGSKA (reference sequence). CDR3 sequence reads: CSAVPNSGFQETQYF.

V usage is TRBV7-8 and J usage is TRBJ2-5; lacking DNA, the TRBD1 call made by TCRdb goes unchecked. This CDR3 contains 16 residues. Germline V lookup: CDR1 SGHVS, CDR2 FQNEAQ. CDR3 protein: CASRTTGGAHQETQYF.

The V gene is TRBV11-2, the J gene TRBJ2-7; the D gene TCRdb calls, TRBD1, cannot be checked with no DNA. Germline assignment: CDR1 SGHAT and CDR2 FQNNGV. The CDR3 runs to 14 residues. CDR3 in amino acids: CASSLAGGHREQYF.

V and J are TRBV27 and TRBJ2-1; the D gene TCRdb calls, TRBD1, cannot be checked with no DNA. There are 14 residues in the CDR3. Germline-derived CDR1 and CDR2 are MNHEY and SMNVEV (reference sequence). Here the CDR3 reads CASSDRDTYNEQFF.

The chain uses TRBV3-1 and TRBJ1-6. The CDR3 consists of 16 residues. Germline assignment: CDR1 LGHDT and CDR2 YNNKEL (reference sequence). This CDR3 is CASSQDLRSYNSPLHF. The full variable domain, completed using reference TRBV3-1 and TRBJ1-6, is DTAVSQTPKYLVTQMGNDKSIKCEQNLGHDTMYWYKQDSKKFLKIMFSYNNKELIINETVPNRFSPKSPDKAHLNLHINSLELGDSAVYFCASSQDLRSYNSPLHFGNGTRLTVT.

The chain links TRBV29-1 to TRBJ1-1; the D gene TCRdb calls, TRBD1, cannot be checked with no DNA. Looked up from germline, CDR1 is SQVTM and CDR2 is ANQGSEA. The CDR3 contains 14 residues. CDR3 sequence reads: CSAPTLQGGTEAFF.

CDR3 loop: CASSQGASQLINEQFF. This chain joins TRBV3-1 and TRBJ2-1; TCRdb proposes TRBD2, but this gene call is untestable without DNA. Germline CDR1 and CDR2: LGHDT and YNNKEL (reference sequence). The CDR3 runs to 16 residues.

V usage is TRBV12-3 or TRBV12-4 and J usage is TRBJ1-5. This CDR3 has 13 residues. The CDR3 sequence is CASSFDTNQPQHF.